A single sample gave rise to the 26 T cell receptor beta chains below, sequenced in a study of monozygotic twins with cystic fibrosis (dated by TCRdb to the early 2020s). The library relied on the immunoSEQ multiplex PCR assay. TCRdb took this table from immuneACCESS and kept in-frame rearrangements with V and J called. Such tables lack part of the clones; where checked against another copy, unresolved V genes explain under half of the gap, and the rest is unexplained. The sample table shows around 29,000 clones, and roughly 80% are seen once. 0.85% to 0.95% of the sample goes to the ten largest clones. Input material: blood. These receptor sequences come from a girl aged 2 to 10 with cystic fibrosis.

This clone has just a few counts. This chain joins TRBV19 and TRBJ2-1; the D is unclear. The CDR3 has 14 residues. Germline CDR1 LNHDA, CDR2 SQIVND (reference sequence). Trimming cost V 4 bases and J 4 bases, with 11 bases left between them. The CDR3 reads CASSKRTEYNEQFF. As DNA, the CDR3 is TGTGCCAGTAGTAAACGGACGGAGTACAATGAGCAGTTCTTC.

The chain employs TRBV29-1 and TRBJ2-2, with 8 bases aligning to TRBD1. V shed 4 bases, J shed 4 bases, and the junction held 11 bases outside the gene matches. The germline CDR1 and CDR2 sequences are SQVTM and ANQGSEA. CDR3 length: 16 amino acids. The CDR3 loop is CSVVARQGASTGELFF. For the CDR3, the DNA is TGCAGCGTTGTCGCCCGGCAGGGGGCAAGCACCGGGGAGCTGTTTTTT.

CDR3 nucleotides: TGTGCCAGCAGAACCAGGGGTTTTGAAGCTTTCTTT. Translation gives CASRTRGFEAFF. The rearrangement links TRBV5-5 to TRBJ1-1; TRBD1 might be the D (6 bases). The V and J ends lost 5 bases and 7 bases respectively, with 12 bases between them. The CDR3 loop spans 12 amino acids. Germline V CDR1 and CDR2: SGHKS, YYEKEE (reference sequence). Full variable domain (missing parts from reference TRBV5-5 and TRBJ1-1): DAGVTQSPTHLIKTRGQQVTLRCSPISGHKSVSWYQQVLGQGPQFIFQYYEKEERGRGNFPDRFSARQFPNYSSELNVNALLLGDSALYLCASRTRGFEAFFGQGTRLTVV.

The CDR3 loop is CASSYHRDGNTIYF. DNA of the CDR3: TGTGCCAGCAGCTACCACAGGGACGGAAACACCATATATTTT. The chain is built from TRBV7-9 and TRBJ1-3; maybe TRBD1 (6 bases). The CDR3 length is 14 residues. V lost 4 bases and J 4 bases, leaving 11 bases between the germline ends. Per germline, CDR1 SEHNR and CDR2 FQNEAQ (reference sequence).

The chain combines TRBV2 with TRBJ2-5; TRBD1 is a possible D gene (7 bases). Trimming removed 6 bases at V and 2 bases at J, with 16 bases between. In germline, CDR1 is SNHLY, CDR2 FYNNEI. The CDR3 is 15 amino acids. CDR3 in amino acids: CASRETGRRQETQYF. The CDR3 bases are TGTGCCAGCAGGGAGACAGGGAGGAGACAAGAGACCCAGTACTTC. The whole variable domain, filled in from reference TRBV2 and TRBJ2-5, reads EPEVTQTPSHQVTQMGQEVILRCVPISNHLYFYWYRQILGQKVEFLVSFYNNEISEKSEIFDDQFSVERPDGSNFTLKIRSTKLEDSAMYFCASRETGRRQETQYFGPGTRLLVL.

V gene TRBV10-3 combines with J gene TRBJ1-4; the D is unclear. V gave up 4 bases and J gave up 0 bases, with 6 bases separating them. The CDR3 loop spans 14 amino acids. Germline CDR1 ENHRY, CDR2 SYGVKD. CDR3 DNA: TGTGCCATCAGTGTTGGTTCAACTAATGAAAAACTGTTTTTT. Protein sequence: CAISVGSTNEKLFF.

The chain has TRBV7-2 and TRBJ1-3, with D perhaps TRBD1 (6 bases). The CDR3 totals 13 residues. Germline V gives CDR1 SGHTA, CDR2 FQGNSA. V lost 4 bases, J lost 4 bases, and 8 bases lay in between. The CDR3 sequence is CASSSGQGNTIYF. The CDR3 DNA reads as TGTGCCAGCAGCTCCGGACAGGGAAACACCATATATTTT.

This rearrangement joins TRBV4-1 to TRBJ1-4; 10 bases match TRBD1. This CDR3 contains 16 residues. V gave up 0 bases and J gave up 6 bases; unmatched junction bases: 4. Germline V gives CDR1 MGHRA, CDR2 YSYEKL. CDR3 amino acids: CASSQDWDRGYEKLFF. The CDR3 DNA reads as TGCGCCAGCAGCCAAGATTGGGACAGGGGTTATGAAAAACTGTTTTTT.

This clone was seen only a few times. V usage is TRBV5-6 and J usage is TRBJ1-2; perhaps TRBD1 as D (6 bases). Per the germline V gene, CDR1 is SGHDT and CDR2 is YYEEEE. Trimming took 5 bases from V and 3 from J, leaving 14 bases between them. The CDR3 length is 14 residues. In DNA form, the CDR3 reads TGTGCCAGCAGACGCGCAGGGGCGGACTATGGCTACACCTTC. This codes for CASRRAGADYGYTF.

The chain recombines TRBV30 with TRBJ1-1, with a tentative D call TRBD1 (5 bases). The V end was cut by 1 base, the J end by 4 bases, with 10 bases between. This CDR3 is 13 amino acids long. Germline lookup yields CDR1 GTSNPN and CDR2 SVGIG (reference sequence). The CDR3 DNA follows: TGTGCCTGGAGTGCTACAGGTCGCACTGAAGCTTTCTTT. Its protein product is CAWSATGRTEAFF.

The chain recombines TRBV9 with TRBJ2-7, with D unclear. Germline lookup yields CDR1 SGDLS and CDR2 YYNGEE. This CDR3 has 14 residues. The germline V and J ends were trimmed by 4 bases and 2 bases, with 13 bases remaining between them. CDR3 coding DNA: TGTGCCAGCAGCCCTGGGTTCGTTGCCTACGAGCAGTACTTC. Translation gives CASSPGFVAYEQYF.

The table lists this clone with a few counts. The chain uses TRBV18 and TRBJ2-7, with 8 bases lining up with TRBD1. Germline V gene data show CDR1 as KGHSH and CDR2 as LQKENI. J gave up 6 bases and V 4 bases, and 5 bases lay outside the gene matches. This CDR3 comprises 13 residues. The CDR3 region has the DNA TGTGCCAGCTCACTCGGAACAGGGGGCGAGCAGTACTTC. Translation gives CASSLGTGGEQYF.

J is TRBJ1-1 and V is TRBV2; D remains unclear. Germline loops: CDR1 SNHLY, CDR2 FYNNEI. The CDR3 length is 14 residues. The V and J ends lost 8 bases and 1 base respectively, with 14 bases between them. The CDR3 DNA is TGTGCCAGCCATCCATTTCTCACGAACACTGAAGCTTTCTTT. It yields the protein CASHPFLTNTEAFF.

The genes are TRBV30 and TRBJ2-5, with D possibly TRBD2 on 5 matching bases. Germline V gene sequence: CDR1 GTSNPN, CDR2 SVGIG (reference sequence). V was cut by 5 bases and J by 1 base, with 20 bases left in between. The CDR3 loop spans 16 amino acids. The CDR3 protein is CAWGPPGGYVQETQYF. DNA for the CDR3: TGTGCCTGGGGGCCCCCTGGCGGGTACGTCCAAGAGACCCAGTACTTC.

This chain uses TRBV5-1 with TRBJ2-5; weak D call: TRBD1 (6 bases). From germline, CDR1 is SGHRS and CDR2 YFSETQ. The V and J ends lost 0 bases and 4 bases respectively, with 13 bases between them. The CDR3 loop spans 15 amino acids. In nucleotides, the CDR3 is TGCGCCAGCAGCTTGGCCAGGGGTTCACTAGAGACCCAGTACTTC. This encodes CASSLARGSLETQYF.

V and J are TRBV9 and TRBJ1-6; 9 nucleotides line up with TRBD1. Per germline, CDR1 SGDLS and CDR2 YYNGEE. J lost 9 bases, V lost 3 bases, and 7 bases had no gene match. The CDR3 is 15 residues long. In DNA, the CDR3 is TGTGCCAGCAGCGAGGGGGGACAGGGCGGTTCACCCCTCCACTTT. Its protein is CASSEGGQGGSPLHF.

The chain carries TRBV7-2 and TRBJ2-5; D might be TRBD1 (6 bases). CDR3 length: 15 amino acids. V gave up 0 bases and J gave up 5 bases, with 13 bases separating them. Germline V gene data show CDR1 as SGHTA and CDR2 as FQGNSA. CDR3 amino acids: CASSLAGRGGETQYF. DNA for the CDR3: TGTGCCAGCAGCTTAGCTGGCAGGGGTGGCGAGACCCAGTACTTC. The whole variable domain, filled in from reference TRBV7-2 and TRBJ2-5, reads GAGVSQSPSNKVTEKGKDVELRCDPISGHTALYWYRQSLGQGLEFLIYFQGNSAPDKSGLPSDRFSAERTGGSVSTLTIQRTQQEDSAVYLCASSLAGRGGETQYFGPGTRLLVL.

V usage is TRBV29-1 and J usage is TRBJ1-1; a weak D match, TRBD1 (6 bases). Germline V gene sequence: CDR1 SQVTM, CDR2 ANQGSEA. V was cut by 6 bases and J by 0 bases, with 11 bases left in between. CDR3 length: 13 amino acids. The CDR3 region has the DNA TGCAGCGTAAAGACAGGAATGAACACTGAAGCTTTCTTT. It is translated as CSVKTGMNTEAFF.

This chain uses TRBV6-5 with TRBJ2-7, with D tentatively TRBD1 (5 bases). This CDR3 is built from 12 residues. Germline-derived CDR1 and CDR2 are MNHEY and SVGAGI. V dropped 2 bases and J dropped 6 bases, with 8 bases sitting between them. CDR3 in amino acids: CASSYQGSEQYF. CDR3 nucleotides: TGTGCCAGCAGTTACCAGGGCTCCGAGCAGTACTTC.

The chain has TRBV7-9 and TRBJ2-7; 9 bases fit TRBD2. CDR3 length equals 14 residues. Unmatched junction bases numbered 5, after V lost 1 base and J lost 7 bases. Germline V gene data show CDR1 as SEHNR and CDR2 as FQNEAQ (reference sequence). CDR3 loop: CASSLVGLAGEQYF. In nucleotides, the CDR3 is TGTGCCAGCAGCTTAGTGGGGCTAGCGGGAGAGCAGTACTTC.

V is TRBV30 and J is TRBJ1-4, with 8 bases matching TRBD1. V gave up 0 bases and J gave up 5 bases; unmatched junction bases: 2. Germline loops: CDR1 GTSNPN, CDR2 SVGIG (reference sequence). The CDR3 has 14 residues. The CDR3 loop is CAWSVQGENEKLFF. The CDR3, as DNA: TGTGCCTGGAGTGTACAGGGGGAGAATGAAAAACTGTTTTTT.

This chain connects TRBV18 to TRBJ2-1; D is perhaps TRBD1 (6 bases). Germline values: CDR1 KGHSH, CDR2 LQKENI. This CDR3 is 14 amino acids long. V was pared by 3 bases and J by 7 bases, with 13 bases between. The CDR3 DNA is TGTGCCAGCTCACCCTCTGGGGGCCGGAATGAGCAGTTCTTC. This gives the protein CASSPSGGRNEQFF.

The J gene is TRBJ1-1, the V gene TRBV6-5; no clear D gene. V was shortened by 0 bases and J by 3 bases, with 11 bases between the two germline ends. Germline V CDR1 and CDR2: MNHEY, SVGAGI. CDR3 size: 15 residues. DNA of the CDR3: TGTGCCAGCAGTTACTCGAGGCCTCGTGACACTGAAGCTTTCTTT. As protein: CASSYSRPRDTEAFF.

The V gene is TRBV27, the J gene TRBJ1-3, with D possibly matching TRBD1 (5 bases). Germline CDR1 and CDR2: MNHEY and SMNVEV (reference sequence). Trimming removed 3 bases from V and 0 bases from J, with 9 bases in between. The CDR3 extends over 15 amino acids. The CDR3: CASSLAGNSGNTIYF. For the CDR3, the DNA is TGTGCCAGCAGTTTGGCAGGGAACTCTGGAAACACCATATATTTT.

CDR3 amino acids: CASSLSANTEAFF. Here the CDR3 DNA reads TGTGCCAGCAGTTTATCAGCGAACACTGAAGCTTTCTTT. The V call is TRBV28, the J call TRBJ1-1; D uncertain. The CDR3 is made up of 13 amino acids. V was shortened by 1 base and J by 1 base, with 4 bases between the two germline ends. The germline V gene has CDR1 MDHEN and CDR2 SYDVKM.

The gene calls are TRBV5-1 and TRBJ2-2; the D gene is possibly TRBD2 (5 bases). The CDR3 is 16 residues long. V lost 0 bases and J lost 1, with 10 bases in between. In germline, CDR1 is SGHRS, CDR2 YFSETQ. CDR3 sequence reads: CASSLGDRGNTGELFF. In DNA form, the CDR3 reads TGCGCCAGCAGCTTGGGAGACCGGGGGAACACCGGGGAGCTGTTTTTT.